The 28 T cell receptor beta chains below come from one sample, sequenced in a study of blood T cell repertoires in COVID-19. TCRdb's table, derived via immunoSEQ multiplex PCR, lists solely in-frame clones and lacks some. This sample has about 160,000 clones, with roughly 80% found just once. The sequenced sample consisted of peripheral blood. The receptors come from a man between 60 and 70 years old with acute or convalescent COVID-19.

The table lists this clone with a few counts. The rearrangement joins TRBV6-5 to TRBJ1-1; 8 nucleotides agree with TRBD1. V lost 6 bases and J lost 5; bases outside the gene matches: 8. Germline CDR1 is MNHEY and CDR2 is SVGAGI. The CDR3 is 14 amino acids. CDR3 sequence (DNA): TGTGCCAGCAGCCAAACAGGGGGAAGGACTGAAGCTTTCTTT. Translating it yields CASSQTGGRTEAFF.

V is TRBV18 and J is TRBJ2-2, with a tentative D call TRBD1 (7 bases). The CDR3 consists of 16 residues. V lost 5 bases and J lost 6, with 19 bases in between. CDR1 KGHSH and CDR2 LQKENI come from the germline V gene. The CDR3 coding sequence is TGTGCCAGCTCATCGCTTCGACCAGGGGGGTCCGGGGAGCTGTTTTTT. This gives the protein CASSSLRPGGSGELFF.

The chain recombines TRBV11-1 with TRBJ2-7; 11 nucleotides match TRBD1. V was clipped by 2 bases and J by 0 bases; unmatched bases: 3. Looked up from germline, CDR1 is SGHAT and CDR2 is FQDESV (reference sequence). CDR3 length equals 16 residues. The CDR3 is CASSLRGTGGSYEQYF. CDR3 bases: TGTGCCAGCAGCTTAAGAGGGACAGGGGGCTCCTACGAGCAGTACTTC.

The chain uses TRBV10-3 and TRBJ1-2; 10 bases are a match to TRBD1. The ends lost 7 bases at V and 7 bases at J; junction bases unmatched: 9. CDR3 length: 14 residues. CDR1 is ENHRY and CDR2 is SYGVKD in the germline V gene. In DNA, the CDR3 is TGTGCCATCATTTCAGACAGGGGGCGGGGTGGCTACACCTTC. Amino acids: CAIISDRGRGGYTF.

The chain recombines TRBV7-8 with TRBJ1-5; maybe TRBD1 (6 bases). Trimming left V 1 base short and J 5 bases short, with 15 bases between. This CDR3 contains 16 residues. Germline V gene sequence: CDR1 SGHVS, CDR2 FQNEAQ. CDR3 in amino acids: CASSLEGWDTYQPQHF. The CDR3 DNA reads TGTGCCAGCAGCTTAGAGGGGTGGGACACCTATCAGCCCCAGCATTTT.

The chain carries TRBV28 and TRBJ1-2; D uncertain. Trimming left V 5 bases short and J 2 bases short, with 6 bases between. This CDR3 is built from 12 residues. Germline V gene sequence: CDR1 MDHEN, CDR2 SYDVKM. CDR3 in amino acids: CASSLGNYGYTF. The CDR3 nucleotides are TGTGCCAGCAGTCTCGGGAACTATGGCTACACCTTC.

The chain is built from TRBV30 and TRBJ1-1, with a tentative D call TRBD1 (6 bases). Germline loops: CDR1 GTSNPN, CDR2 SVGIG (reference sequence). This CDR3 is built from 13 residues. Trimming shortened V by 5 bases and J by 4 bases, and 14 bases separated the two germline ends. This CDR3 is CAWDRLQGTEAFF. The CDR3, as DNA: TGTGCCTGGGACAGGTTGCAAGGCACTGAAGCTTTCTTT.

CDR3 nucleotide sequence: TGTGCCAGCAGCTTAGCCGGTCTGACCGGGGGGGCCTGGGAAAAACTGTTTTTT. It encodes CASSLAGLTGGAWEKLFF. The chain recombines TRBV7-2 with TRBJ1-4; D might be TRBD1 (6 bases). Deletions cut 0 bases from V and 8 bases from J, with 22 bases between. Germline V gives CDR1 SGHTA, CDR2 FQGNSA. The CDR3 spans 18 residues. Full variable domain (remainder filled in from reference TRBV7-2 and TRBJ1-4): GAGVSQSPSNKVTEKGKDVELRCDPISGHTALYWYRQSLGQGLEFLIYFQGNSAPDKSGLPSDRFSAERTGGSVSTLTIQRTQQEDSAVYLCASSLAGLTGGAWEKLFFGSGTQLSVL.

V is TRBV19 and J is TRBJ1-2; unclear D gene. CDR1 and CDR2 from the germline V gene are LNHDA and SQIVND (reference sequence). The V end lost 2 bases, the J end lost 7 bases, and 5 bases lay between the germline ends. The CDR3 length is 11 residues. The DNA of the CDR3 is TGTGCCAGTAGTATATCTTCTGGCTACACCTTC. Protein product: CASSISSGYTF. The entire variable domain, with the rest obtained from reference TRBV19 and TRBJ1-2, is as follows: DGGITQSPKYLFRKEGQNVTLSCEQNLNHDAMYWYRQDPGQGLRLIYYSQIVNDFQKGDIAEGYSVSREKKESFPLTVTSAQKNPTAFYLCASSISSGYTFGSGTRLTVV.

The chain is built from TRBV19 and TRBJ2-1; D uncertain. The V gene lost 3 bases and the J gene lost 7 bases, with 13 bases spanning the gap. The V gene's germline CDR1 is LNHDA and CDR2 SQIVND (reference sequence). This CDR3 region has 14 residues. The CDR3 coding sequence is TGTGCCAGTAGTATTCAGGTCGAAAAAAATGAGCAGTTCTTC. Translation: CASSIQVEKNEQFF. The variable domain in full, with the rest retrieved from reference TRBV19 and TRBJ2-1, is DGGITQSPKYLFRKEGQNVTLSCEQNLNHDAMYWYRQDPGQGLRLIYYSQIVNDFQKGDIAEGYSVSREKKESFPLTVTSAQKNPTAFYLCASSIQVEKNEQFFGPGTRLTVL.

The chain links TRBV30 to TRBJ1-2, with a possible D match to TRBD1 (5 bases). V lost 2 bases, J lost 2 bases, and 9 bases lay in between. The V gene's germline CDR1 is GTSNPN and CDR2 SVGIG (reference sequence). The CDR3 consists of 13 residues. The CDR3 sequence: CAWSRGVNYGYTF. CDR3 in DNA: TGTGCCTGGAGTAGGGGTGTAAACTATGGCTACACCTTC.

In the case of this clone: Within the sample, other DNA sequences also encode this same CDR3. The CDR3 loop reads CASSPPTGTNYGYTF. CDR3 bases: TGTGCCAGCTCACCACCCACAGGGACCAACTATGGCTACACCTTC. The J gene is TRBJ1-2, the V gene TRBV18, with a weak D call TRBD1 (6 bases). The V end was cut by 0 bases, the J end by 2 bases, with 10 bases between. Germline-derived CDR1 and CDR2 are KGHSH and LQKENI. The CDR3 has 15 amino acids.

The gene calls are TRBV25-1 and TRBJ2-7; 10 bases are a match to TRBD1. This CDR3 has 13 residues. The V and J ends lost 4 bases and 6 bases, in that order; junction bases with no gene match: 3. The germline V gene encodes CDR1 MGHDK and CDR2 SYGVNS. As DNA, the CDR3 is TGTGCCAGCAGTGCGGGACAGGGGACCGAGCAGTACTTC. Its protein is CASSAGQGTEQYF.

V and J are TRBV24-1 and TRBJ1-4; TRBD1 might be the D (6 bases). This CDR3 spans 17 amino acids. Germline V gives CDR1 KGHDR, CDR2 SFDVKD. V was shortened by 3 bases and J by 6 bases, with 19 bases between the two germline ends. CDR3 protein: CATSDDHREGRDEKLFF. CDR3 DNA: TGTGCCACCAGTGATGACCACAGGGAGGGGAGGGATGAAAAACTGTTTTTT.

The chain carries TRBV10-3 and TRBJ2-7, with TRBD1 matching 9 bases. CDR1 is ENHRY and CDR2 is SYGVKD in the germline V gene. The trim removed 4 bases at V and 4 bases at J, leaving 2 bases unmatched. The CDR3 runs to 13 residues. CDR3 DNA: TGTGCCATCAGTGGGGACAGGGAGTACGAGCAGTACTTC. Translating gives CAISGDREYEQYF.

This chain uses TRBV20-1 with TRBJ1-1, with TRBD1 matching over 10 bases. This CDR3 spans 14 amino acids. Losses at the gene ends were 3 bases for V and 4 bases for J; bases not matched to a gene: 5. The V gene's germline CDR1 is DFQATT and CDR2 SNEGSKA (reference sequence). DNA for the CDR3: TGCAGTGCTAGTCCGGGACAGGGGATCACTGAAGCTTTCTTT. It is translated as CSASPGQGITEAFF.

This CDR3 reads CASSGQGWNQPQHF. CDR3 nucleotides: TGTGCCAGCAGTGGACAGGGCTGGAATCAGCCCCAGCATTTT. V is TRBV2 and J is TRBJ1-5; TRBD1 matches 7 bases. J gave up 4 bases and V 4 bases, and 4 bases lay outside the gene matches. The CDR3 runs 14 residues. Germline loops: CDR1 SNHLY, CDR2 FYNNEI.

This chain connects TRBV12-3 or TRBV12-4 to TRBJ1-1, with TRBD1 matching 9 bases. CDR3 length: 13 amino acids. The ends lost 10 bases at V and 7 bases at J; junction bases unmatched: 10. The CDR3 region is CATTEQGAGEAFF. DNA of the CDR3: TGTGCCACTACAGAACAGGGGGCCGGTGAAGCTTTCTTT.

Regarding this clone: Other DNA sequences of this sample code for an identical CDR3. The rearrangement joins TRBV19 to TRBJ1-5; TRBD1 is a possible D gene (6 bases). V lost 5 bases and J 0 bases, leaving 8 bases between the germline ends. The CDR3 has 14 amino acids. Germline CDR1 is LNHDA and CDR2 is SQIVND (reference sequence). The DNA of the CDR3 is TGTGCCAGTAGTTCACAGGGTAGCAATCAGCCCCAGCATTTT. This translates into CASSSQGSNQPQHF.

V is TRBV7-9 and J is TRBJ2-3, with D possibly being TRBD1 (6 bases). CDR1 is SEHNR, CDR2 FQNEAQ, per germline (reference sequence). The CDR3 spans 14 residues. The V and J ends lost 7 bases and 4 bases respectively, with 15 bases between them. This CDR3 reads CASNEPQGADTQYF. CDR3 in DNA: TGTGCCAGCAACGAACCACAGGGCGCAGATACGCAGTATTTT.

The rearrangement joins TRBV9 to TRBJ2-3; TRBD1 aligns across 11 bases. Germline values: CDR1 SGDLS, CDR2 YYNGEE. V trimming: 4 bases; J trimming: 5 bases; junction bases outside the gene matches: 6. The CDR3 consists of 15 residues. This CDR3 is CASSRGQGAGDTQYF. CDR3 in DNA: TGTGCCAGCAGCCGTGGACAGGGGGCCGGAGATACGCAGTATTTT.

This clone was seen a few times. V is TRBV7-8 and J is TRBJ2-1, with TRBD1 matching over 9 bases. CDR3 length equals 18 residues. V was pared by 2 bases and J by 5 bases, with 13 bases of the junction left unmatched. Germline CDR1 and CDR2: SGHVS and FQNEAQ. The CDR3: CASSLPSARDRADNEQFF. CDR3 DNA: TGTGCCAGCAGCTTACCGAGCGCCAGGGACAGGGCTGACAATGAGCAGTTCTTC.

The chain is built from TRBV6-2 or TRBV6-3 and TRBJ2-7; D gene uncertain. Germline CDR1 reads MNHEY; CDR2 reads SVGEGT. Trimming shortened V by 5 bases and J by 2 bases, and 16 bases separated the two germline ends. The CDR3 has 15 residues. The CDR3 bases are TGTGCCAGCAGTCCCCCTATTACGGGTCCCTACGAGCAGTACTTC. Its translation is CASSPPITGPYEQYF.

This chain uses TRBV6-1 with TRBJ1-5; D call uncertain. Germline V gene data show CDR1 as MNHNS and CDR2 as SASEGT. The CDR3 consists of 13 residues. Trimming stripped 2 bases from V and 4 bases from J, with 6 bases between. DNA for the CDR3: TGTGCCAGCAGTGAATGGAGGAATCAGCCCCAGCATTTT. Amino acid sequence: CASSEWRNQPQHF.

The CDR3 reads CASSLGQGASEQYF. CDR3 coding DNA: TGCGCCAGCAGCTTGGGACAGGGGGCGAGCGAGCAGTACTTC. This sequence joins TRBV5-1 and TRBJ2-7; 10 bases are shared with TRBD1. V lost 0 bases and J lost 6; bases outside the gene matches: 3. CDR3 size: 14 residues. Germline loops: CDR1 SGHRS, CDR2 YFSETQ.

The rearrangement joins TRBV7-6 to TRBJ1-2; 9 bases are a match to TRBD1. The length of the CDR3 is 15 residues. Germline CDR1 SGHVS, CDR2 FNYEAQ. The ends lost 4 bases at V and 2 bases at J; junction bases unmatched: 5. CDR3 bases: TGTGCCAGCAGCTCCTCGGGACAGGGCAACTATGGCTACACCTTC. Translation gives CASSSSGQGNYGYTF. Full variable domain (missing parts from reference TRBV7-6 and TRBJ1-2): GAGVSQSPRYKVTKRGQDVALRCDPISGHVSLYWYRQALGQGPEFLTYFNYEAQQDKSGLPNDRFSAERPEGSISTLTIQRTEQRDSAMYRCASSSSGQGNYGYTFGSGTRLTVV.

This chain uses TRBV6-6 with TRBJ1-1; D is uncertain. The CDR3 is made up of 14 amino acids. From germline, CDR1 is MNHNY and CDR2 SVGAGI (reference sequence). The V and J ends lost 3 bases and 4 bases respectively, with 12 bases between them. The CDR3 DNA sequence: TGTGCCAGCAGTTATGGGGAGATGGGCACTGAAGCTTTCTTT. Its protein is CASSYGEMGTEAFF.

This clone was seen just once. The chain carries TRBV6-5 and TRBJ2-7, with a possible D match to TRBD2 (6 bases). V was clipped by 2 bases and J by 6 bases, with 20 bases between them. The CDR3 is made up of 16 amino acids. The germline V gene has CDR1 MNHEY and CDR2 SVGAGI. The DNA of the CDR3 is TGTGCCAGCAGTTACGCCGGGACTGGGGAAGGGGTCGAGCAGTACTTC. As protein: CASSYAGTGEGVEQYF.